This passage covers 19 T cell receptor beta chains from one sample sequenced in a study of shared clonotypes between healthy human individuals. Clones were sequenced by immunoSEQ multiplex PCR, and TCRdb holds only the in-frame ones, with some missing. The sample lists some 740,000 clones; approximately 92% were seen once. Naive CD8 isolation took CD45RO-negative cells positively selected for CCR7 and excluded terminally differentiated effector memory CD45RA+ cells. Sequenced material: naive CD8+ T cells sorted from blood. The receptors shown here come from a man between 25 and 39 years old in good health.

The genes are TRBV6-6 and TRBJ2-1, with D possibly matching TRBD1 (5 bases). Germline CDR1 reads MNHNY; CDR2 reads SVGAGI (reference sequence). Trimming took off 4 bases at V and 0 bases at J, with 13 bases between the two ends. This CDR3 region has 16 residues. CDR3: CASSFWSQGSYNEQFF. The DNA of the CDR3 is TGTGCCAGCAGTTTCTGGAGCCAGGGCTCCTACAATGAGCAGTTCTTC.

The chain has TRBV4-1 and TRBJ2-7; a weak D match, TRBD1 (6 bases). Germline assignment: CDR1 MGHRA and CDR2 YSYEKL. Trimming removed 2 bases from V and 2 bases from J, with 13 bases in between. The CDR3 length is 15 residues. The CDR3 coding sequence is TGCGCCAGCAGCCAAAGTTCGCAGGGGACCTACGAGCAGTACTTC. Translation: CASSQSSQGTYEQYF.

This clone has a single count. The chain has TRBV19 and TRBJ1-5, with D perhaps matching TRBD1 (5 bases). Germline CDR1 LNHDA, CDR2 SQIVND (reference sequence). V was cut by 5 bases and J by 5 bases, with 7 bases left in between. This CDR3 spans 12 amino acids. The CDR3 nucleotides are TGTGCCAGTAGTCCAGGGTATCAGCCCCAGCATTTT. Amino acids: CASSPGYQPQHF.

CDR3 in amino acids: CASSGYPGQGMVGELFF. The DNA of the CDR3 is TGTGCCAGCAGTGGATACCCGGGACAGGGTATGGTCGGGGAGCTGTTTTTT. The genes are TRBV6-1 and TRBJ2-2; 9 bases fit TRBD1. Germline V CDR1 and CDR2: MNHNS, SASEGT. This CDR3 contains 17 residues. V trimming: 4 bases; J trimming: 7 bases; junction bases outside the gene matches: 13.

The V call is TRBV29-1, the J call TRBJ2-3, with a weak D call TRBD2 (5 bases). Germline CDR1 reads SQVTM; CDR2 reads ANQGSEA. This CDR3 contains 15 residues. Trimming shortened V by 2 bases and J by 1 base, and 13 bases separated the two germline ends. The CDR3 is CSVEPSPEGTDTQYF. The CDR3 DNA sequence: TGCAGCGTTGAACCGAGCCCGGAGGGCACAGATACGCAGTATTTT.

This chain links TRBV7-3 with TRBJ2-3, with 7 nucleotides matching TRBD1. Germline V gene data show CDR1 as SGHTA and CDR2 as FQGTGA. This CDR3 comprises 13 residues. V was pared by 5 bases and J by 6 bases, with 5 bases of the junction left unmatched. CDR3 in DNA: TGTGCCAGCAGCAGACAGGGTGCGGATACGCAGTATTTT. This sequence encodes CASSRQGADTQYF.

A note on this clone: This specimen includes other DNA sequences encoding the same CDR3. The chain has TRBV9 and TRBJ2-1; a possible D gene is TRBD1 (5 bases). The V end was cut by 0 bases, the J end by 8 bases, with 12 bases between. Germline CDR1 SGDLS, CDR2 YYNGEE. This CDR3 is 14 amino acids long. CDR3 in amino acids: CASSVAGRVHEQFF. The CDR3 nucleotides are TGTGCCAGCAGCGTAGCAGGCAGGGTCCATGAGCAGTTCTTC.

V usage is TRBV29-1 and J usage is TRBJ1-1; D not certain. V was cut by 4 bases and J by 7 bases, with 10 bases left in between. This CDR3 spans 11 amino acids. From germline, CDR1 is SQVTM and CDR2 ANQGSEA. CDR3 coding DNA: TGCAGCGTTGTGCCGGAGGGTGAAGCTTTCTTT. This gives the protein CSVVPEGEAFF.

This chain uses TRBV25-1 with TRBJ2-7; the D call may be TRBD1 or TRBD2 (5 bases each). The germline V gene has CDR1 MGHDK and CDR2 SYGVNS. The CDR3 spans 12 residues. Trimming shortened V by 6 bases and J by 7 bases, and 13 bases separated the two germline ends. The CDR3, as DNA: TGTGCCAGCAGGAGAGGGGTCTGGGAGCAGTACTTC. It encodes CASRRGVWEQYF.

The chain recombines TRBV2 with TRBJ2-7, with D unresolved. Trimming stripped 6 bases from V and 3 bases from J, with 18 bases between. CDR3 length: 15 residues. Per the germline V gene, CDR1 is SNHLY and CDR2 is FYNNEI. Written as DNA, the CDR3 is TGTGCCAGCAGCTTACATCAGGAAGTTGGCTACGAGCAGTACTTC. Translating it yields CASSLHQEVGYEQYF.

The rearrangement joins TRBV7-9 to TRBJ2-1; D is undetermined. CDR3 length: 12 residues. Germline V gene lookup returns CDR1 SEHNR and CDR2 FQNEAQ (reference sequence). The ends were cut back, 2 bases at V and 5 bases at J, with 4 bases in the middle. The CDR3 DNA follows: TGTGCCAGCAGCTTATCTGACAATGAGCAGTTCTTC. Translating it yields CASSLSDNEQFF.

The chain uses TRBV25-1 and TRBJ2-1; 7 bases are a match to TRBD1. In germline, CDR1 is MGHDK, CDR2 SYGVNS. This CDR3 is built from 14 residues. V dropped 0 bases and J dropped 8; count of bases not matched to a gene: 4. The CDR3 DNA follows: TGTGCCAGCAGTGAATATGGTCAGGGGGATGAGCAGTTCTTC. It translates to CASSEYGQGDEQFF.

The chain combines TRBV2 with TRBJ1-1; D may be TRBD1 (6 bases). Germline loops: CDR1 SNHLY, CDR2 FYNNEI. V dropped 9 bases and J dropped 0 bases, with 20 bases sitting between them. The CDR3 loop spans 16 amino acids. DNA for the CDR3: TGTGCCAGTCCCGGGGGAGAGGGGGAACTGAACACTGAAGCTTTCTTT. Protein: CASPGGEGELNTEAFF.

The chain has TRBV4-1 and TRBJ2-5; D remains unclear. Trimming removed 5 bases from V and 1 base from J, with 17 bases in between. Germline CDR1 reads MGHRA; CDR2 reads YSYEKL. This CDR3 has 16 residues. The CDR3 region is CASSTPGRHGQETQYF. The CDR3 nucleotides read TGCGCCAGCAGCACCCCAGGACGCCACGGCCAAGAGACCCAGTACTTC.

In DNA, the CDR3 is TGCGCCAGCAGCCAAGAGAGGGGACGTACCGGGGAGCTGTTTTTT. Its translation: CASSQERGRTGELFF. The chain has TRBV4-3 and TRBJ2-2; D assignment may be TRBD1 or TRBD2 (5 bases each). The V end was cut by 0 bases, the J end by 5 bases, with 10 bases between. Germline loops: CDR1 LGHNA, CDR2 YSLEER. The length of the CDR3 is 15 residues.

This chain's CDR3 is CASSGRQQSPGEQYF. The CDR3 DNA reads as TGTGCCAGCAGCGGACGACAGCAATCTCCGGGCGAGCAGTACTTC. The V gene is TRBV7-9, the J gene TRBJ2-7; D is perhaps TRBD1 (5 bases). CDR1 is SEHNR, CDR2 FQNEAQ, per germline (reference sequence). The V and J ends lost 5 bases and 6 bases respectively, with 20 bases between them. This CDR3 is 15 amino acids long.

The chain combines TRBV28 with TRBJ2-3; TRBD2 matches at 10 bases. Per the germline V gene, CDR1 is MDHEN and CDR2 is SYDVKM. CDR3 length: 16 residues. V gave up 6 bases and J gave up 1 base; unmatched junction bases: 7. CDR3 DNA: TGTGCCAGCAGAGCGGGACTAGCGCACCGCACAGATACGCAGTATTTT. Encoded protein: CASRAGLAHRTDTQYF.

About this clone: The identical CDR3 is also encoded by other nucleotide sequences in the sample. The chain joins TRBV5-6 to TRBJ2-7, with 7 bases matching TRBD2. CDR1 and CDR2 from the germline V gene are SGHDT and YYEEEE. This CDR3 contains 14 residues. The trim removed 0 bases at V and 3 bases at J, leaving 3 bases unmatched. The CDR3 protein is CASSLGGGSYEQYF. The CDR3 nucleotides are TGTGCCAGCAGCTTGGGTGGCGGGAGCTACGAGCAGTACTTC.

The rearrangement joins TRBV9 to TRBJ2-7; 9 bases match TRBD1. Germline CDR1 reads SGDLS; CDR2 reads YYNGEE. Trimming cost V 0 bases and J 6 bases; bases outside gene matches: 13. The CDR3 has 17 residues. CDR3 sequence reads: CASSVDPGGTGLPEQYF. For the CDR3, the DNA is TGTGCCAGCAGCGTAGACCCAGGTGGGACAGGGTTACCCGAGCAGTACTTC.